The 19 T cell receptor beta chains presented below share a single source sample, sequenced in a study of brain T cells in children with intractable seizures. Generated by immunoSEQ multiplex PCR, the TCRdb table keeps only in-frame clones and is missing some. The data contain about 340,000 clones, over 90% of them seen just once; the ten biggest clones take up 5.7%. Time point defined: blood from clinic visit 5 months post-surgery; TSC patient then seizure free. Sample: peripheral blood, taken 4 to 5 months after surgery. These receptors originate from a boy younger than two with tuberous sclerosis and intractable seizures.

The sample holds one count of this clone. The chain recombines TRBV7-8 with TRBJ2-7, with D uncertain. The CDR3 consists of 13 residues. V was pared by 7 bases and J by 7 bases, with 17 bases between. From germline, CDR1 is SGHVS and CDR2 FQNEAQ. The CDR3: CASTKGPLGEQYF. The CDR3 nucleotides are TGTGCCAGCACCAAAGGGCCTTTGGGGGAGCAGTACTTC.

The chain recombines TRBV21-1 with TRBJ1-4; the listed D gene, TRBD1, was not tested against the DNA. TRBV21-1 is designated a pseudogene. This CDR3 spans 16 amino acids. CDR3 nucleotides: TGTGCCAGCAGCAAAGTGGTACAGGGTAGGACTGAAAAACTGTTTTTT. It is translated as CASSKVVQGRTEKLFF.

This clone was observed a few times. The V and J genes are TRBV29-1 and TRBJ2-7; D assignment may be TRBD1 or TRBD2 (5 bases each). Germline CDR1 is SQVTM and CDR2 is ANQGSEA. Trimming shortened V by 0 bases and J by 5 bases, and 14 bases separated the two germline ends. This CDR3 is 14 amino acids long. The CDR3 coding sequence is TGCAGCGTTGAAGATTCTGGCCAGGGACACGAGCAGTACTTC. It translates to CSVEDSGQGHEQYF.

The rearrangement links TRBV10-2 to TRBJ2-1; TRBD2 matches 15 bases. Trimming cost V 6 bases and J 0 bases; bases outside gene matches: 9. The CDR3 loop spans 19 amino acids. The germline CDR1 and CDR2 sequences are WSHSY and SAAADI. The CDR3 bases are TGCGCCAGCAGGAGGACCGGGACTAGCGGGAGGCCCTCCTACAATGAGCAGTTCTTC. It is translated as CASRRTGTSGRPSYNEQFF.

V is TRBV28 and J is TRBJ2-7; 9 nucleotides align to TRBD1. CDR3 length: 15 residues. Per germline, CDR1 MDHEN and CDR2 SYDVKM. Losses at the gene ends were 3 bases for V and 4 bases for J; bases not matched to a gene: 7. The CDR3 spells CASSFPGTGIYEQYF. The CDR3 DNA sequence: TGTGCCAGCAGTTTTCCCGGGACAGGGATTTACGAGCAGTACTTC.

The V gene is TRBV5-5, the J gene TRBJ1-4; D gene ambiguous. CDR1 is SGHKS, CDR2 YYEKEE, per germline (reference sequence). This CDR3 has 18 amino acids. Trimming shortened V by 0 bases and J by 1 base, and 16 bases separated the two germline ends. Here the CDR3 reads CASSLALNRLRTNEKLFF. CDR3 coding DNA: TGTGCCAGCAGCTTGGCTTTAAACCGCCTGCGAACTAATGAAAAACTGTTTTTT.

This clone was found once. The chain has TRBV5-1 and TRBJ1-5; 7 bases are a match to TRBD1. The germline V gene has CDR1 SGHRS and CDR2 YFSETQ. The V and J ends lost 8 bases and 7 bases, in that order; junction bases with no gene match: 9. The CDR3 runs to 13 residues. CDR3 DNA sequence: TGCGCCAGTCGACAGGGAGAAGGACAGCCCCAGCATTTT. This translates into CASRQGEGQPQHF.

This clone came up a few times. This sequence joins TRBV9 and TRBJ1-6; 8 bases are a match to TRBD1. Germline V gene data show CDR1 as SGDLS and CDR2 as YYNGEE. Trimming took 3 bases from V and 8 from J; bases not matched to a gene: 4. The CDR3 consists of 14 residues. In DNA, the CDR3 is TGTGCCAGCAGCGGGGACAGGTATTATTCACCCCTCCACTTT. Its translation is CASSGDRYYSPLHF. The entire variable domain, with the rest obtained from reference TRBV9 and TRBJ1-6, is as follows: DSGVTQTPKHLITATGQRVTLRCSPRSGDLSVYWYQQSLDQGLQFLIQYYNGEERAKGNILERFSAQQFPDLHSELNLSSLELGDSALYFCASSGDRYYSPLHFGNGTRLTVT.

The chain employs TRBV3-1 (or the pseudogene TRBV3-2) and TRBJ2-7, with D hard to call. This CDR3 is built from 12 residues. V was pared by 0 bases and J by 3 bases, with 3 bases between. CDR1 LGHDT and CDR2 YNNKEL come from the germline V gene (reference sequence). CDR3 coding DNA: TGTGCCAGCAGCCAAGAAAGCTACGAGCAGTACTTC. It specifies CASSQESYEQYF.

This sequence joins TRBV6-1 and TRBJ2-1; D unresolved. Trimming left V 0 bases short and J 2 bases short, with 8 bases between. From germline, CDR1 is MNHNS and CDR2 SASEGT. The CDR3 spans 15 residues. CDR3 nucleotide sequence: TGTGCCAGCAGTGAAGCGGCGGAAACCTACAATGAGCAGTTCTTC. Translation: CASSEAAETYNEQFF.

The J gene is TRBJ2-3, the V gene TRBV9, with D unclear. Germline V gene sequence: CDR1 SGDLS, CDR2 YYNGEE. V lost 1 base, J lost 4 bases, and 13 bases lay in between. The CDR3 has 15 amino acids. The CDR3 nucleotides are TGTGCCAGCAGCGTAACTGCGTCCCACGCAGATACGCAGTATTTT. It translates to CASSVTASHADTQYF.

In this sample, this clone turned up once. The CDR3 here is CASSESPGGREAQHF. CDR3 nucleotides: TGTGCCAGCAGTGAATCGCCCGGTGGGAGGGAAGCCCAGCATTTT. V and J are TRBV6-1 and TRBJ1-5; D remains unclear. CDR3 size: 15 residues. CDR1 is MNHNS, CDR2 SASEGT, per germline. V lost 2 bases and J 11 bases, leaving 19 bases between the germline ends.

The J gene is TRBJ2-7, the V gene TRBV13; 7 bases are shared with TRBD1. There are 13 residues in the CDR3. CDR1 and CDR2 (germline): PRHDT, FYEKMQ (reference sequence). The ends lost 9 bases at V and 3 bases at J; junction bases unmatched: 8. As DNA, the CDR3 is TGTGCCAGTCACGGACAGGATGGCTACGAGCAGTACTTC. This codes for CASHGQDGYEQYF.

This clone has a single count. V is TRBV28 and J is TRBJ1-1, with D perhaps TRBD1 (5 bases). In germline, CDR1 is MDHEN, CDR2 SYDVKM. The CDR3 has 15 residues. Trimming left V 0 bases short and J 4 bases short, with 12 bases between. CDR3 region: CASSLWGRAGTEAFF. The CDR3 DNA reads as TGTGCCAGCAGTTTATGGGGCAGGGCGGGCACTGAAGCTTTCTTT.

The rearrangement uses TRBV19 and TRBJ2-7; no firm D call. V gave up 0 bases and J gave up 2 bases, with 11 bases separating them. CDR1 is LNHDA and CDR2 is SQIVND in the germline V gene (reference sequence). The CDR3 length is 15 residues. CDR3 coding DNA: TGTGCCAGTAGTATAGATCGGTCCCACCCCTACGAGCAGTACTTC. Protein: CASSIDRSHPYEQYF. Drawing the rest from reference TRBV19 and TRBJ2-7, the complete variable domain is DGGITQSPKYLFRKEGQNVTLSCEQNLNHDAMYWYRQDPGQGLRLIYYSQIVNDFQKGDIAEGYSVSREKKESFPLTVTSAQKNPTAFYLCASSIDRSHPYEQYFGPGTRLTVT.

This chain uses TRBV3-1 (or the pseudogene TRBV3-2) with TRBJ2-7; 9 bases are shared with TRBD2. CDR1 LGHDT and CDR2 YNNKEL come from the germline V gene (reference sequence). With 4 bases clipped from V and 1 base from J, the junction kept 17 bases outside the gene matches. The CDR3 spans 19 residues. This chain's CDR3 is CASSRPVRAGGWSSYEQYF. CDR3 nucleotides: TGTGCCAGCAGCCGCCCAGTTAGAGCGGGAGGATGGAGTTCCTACGAGCAGTACTTC.

Here the CDR3 reads CASSYPVGLDTEAFF. CDR3 DNA: TGTGCCAGCAGTTACCCGGTTGGGTTGGACACTGAAGCTTTCTTT. This chain uses TRBV28 with TRBJ1-1; D unresolved. The CDR3 loop spans 15 amino acids. Germline V gene data show CDR1 as MDHEN and CDR2 as SYDVKM. Trimming cost V 4 bases and J 3 bases, with 15 bases left between them.

This sequence joins TRBV6-5 and TRBJ2-4; 9 positions match TRBD1. The CDR3 runs to 15 residues. The V gene's germline CDR1 is MNHEY and CDR2 SVGAGI. The J segment lost 9 bases and the V segment lost 5 bases, leaving 11 bases of the junction unmatched. The CDR3 coding sequence is TGTGCCAGCAGTCACACCCAGACAGGGGGAGGCATTCAGTACTTC. This encodes CASSHTQTGGGIQYF.

The rearrangement links TRBV29-1 to TRBJ2-1; 11 bases map to TRBD2. V trimming: 3 bases; J trimming: 0 bases; junction bases outside the gene matches: 7. The CDR3 is 17 amino acids. The germline gives CDR1 SQVTM, CDR2 ANQGSEA. The CDR3 bases are TGCAGCGTTGAGGGGACTAGCGGATACCACTCCTACAATGAGCAGTTCTTC. Translated: CSVEGTSGYHSYNEQFF.